The 27 T cell receptor beta chains given below trace back to one sample, sequenced in a study of regulatory T cells in long-lasting Graves disease. The authors built TCR beta libraries using iRepertoire HTBI primers and Arm-PCR of CDR3 regions. TCRdb re-called the multiplex PCR reads through MiXCR, storing one row per CDR3 protein. This table has 400,000 or so distinct CDR3 sequences, under 25% appearing once. Sample time point: persistent/refractory GD, antithyroid drugs over 5 years with positive TRAb. The TCR library was made from RNA that had been extracted from PBMCs in TRIzol. The material was peripheral blood mononuclear cells (PBMCs), obtained when the disease was refractory, from a patient treated with antithyroid drugs. The source of these receptors is a female donor with Graves disease.

J is TRBJ2-1 and V is TRBV28; D perhaps matches TRBD1 (6 bases). Germline CDR1 is MDHEN and CDR2 is SYDVKM. V lost 5 bases and J 2 bases, leaving 16 bases between the germline ends. This CDR3 contains 16 residues. CDR3 nucleotides: TGTGCCAGCAGTGAATCAGGGGAGTGGGCCTACAATGAGCAGTTCTTC. It is translated as CASSESGEWAYNEQFF. Filled out from reference TRBV28 and TRBJ2-1, the complete variable domain reads DVKVTQSSRYLVKRTGEKVFLECVQDMDHENMFWYRQDPGLGLRLIYFSYDVKMKEKGDIPEGYSVSREKKERFSLILESASTNQTSMYLCASSESGEWAYNEQFFGPGTRLTVL.

The gene calls are TRBV27 and TRBJ2-7; the D gene is possibly TRBD1 (6 bases). Germline assignment: CDR1 MNHEY and CDR2 SMNVEV (reference sequence). This CDR3 contains 13 residues. V gave up 4 bases and J gave up 3 bases, with 10 bases separating them. The CDR3 sequence: CASSWGPNYEQYF. CDR3 sequence (DNA): TGTGCCAGCAGTTGGGGGCCAAACTACGAGCAGTACTTC.

This clonotype was seen repeatedly, ten times or more. The V gene is TRBV2, the J gene TRBJ1-1, with unresolved D. The V gene's germline CDR1 is SNHLY and CDR2 FYNNEI. V gave up 5 bases and J gave up 0 bases, with 10 bases separating them. This CDR3 has 14 amino acids. The CDR3 bases are TGTGCCAGCAGTCCAGAGATTTTGAACACTGAAGCTTTCTTT. Its translation is CASSPEILNTEAFF. Using reference TRBV2 and TRBJ1-1 for the parts outside the CDR3, the full variable domain is EPEVTQTPSHQVTQMGQEVILRCVPISNHLYFYWYRQILGQKVEFLVSFYNNEISEKSEIFDDQFSVERPDGSNFTLKIRSTKLEDSAMYFCASSPEILNTEAFFGQGTRLTVV.

In its sample, this clonotype was seen many times. The chain recombines TRBV28 with TRBJ1-4; the D is unclear. The length of the CDR3 is 15 residues. V gave up 6 bases and J gave up 4 bases, with 15 bases separating them. CDR1 and CDR2 (germline): MDHEN, SYDVKM. For the CDR3, the DNA is TGTGCCAGCAGCTTCCCGTCGGGCTTTAATGAAAAACTGTTTTTT. This encodes CASSFPSGFNEKLFF. The entire variable domain, with the rest obtained from reference TRBV28 and TRBJ1-4, is as follows: DVKVTQSSRYLVKRTGEKVFLECVQDMDHENMFWYRQDPGLGLRLIYFSYDVKMKEKGDIPEGYSVSREKKERFSLILESASTNQTSMYLCASSFPSGFNEKLFFGSGTQLSVL.

This clonotype was counted ten times or more. This chain uses TRBV6-2 or TRBV6-3 with TRBJ2-7; TRBD1 might be the D (6 bases). Trimming removed 4 bases from V and 2 bases from J, with 15 bases in between. The V gene's germline CDR1 is MNHEY and CDR2 SVGEGT. The CDR3 is made up of 15 amino acids. Here the CDR3 DNA reads TGTGCCAGCAGTTGGGAGACCACAGGGACCTACGAGCAGTACTTC. Encoded protein: CASSWETTGTYEQYF.

The chain is built from TRBV11-2 and TRBJ1-1; D is unclear. Germline assignment: CDR1 SGHAT and CDR2 FQNNGV. The CDR3 sequence is 15 residues long. V was trimmed by 5 bases and J by 1 base, leaving 14 bases between them. CDR3 DNA sequence: TGTGCCAGCAGCCCAACCCCGGCGGGGAACACTGAAGCTTTCTTT. It yields the protein CASSPTPAGNTEAFF.

This clonotype was recorded many times. This rearrangement joins TRBV2 to TRBJ2-7; 7 bases are shared with TRBD2. Per germline, CDR1 SNHLY and CDR2 FYNNEI. CDR3 length: 14 amino acids. The junction had 3 bases not matched to a gene; V was cut back by 4 bases and J by 0 bases. The DNA of the CDR3 is TGTGCCAGCAGTGCTAGCGGTTACTCCTACGAGCAGTACTTC. This gives the protein CASSASGYSYEQYF.

This clonotype was seen at least ten times. The rearrangement joins TRBV12-3 or TRBV12-4 to TRBJ1-1; D is unclear. CDR3 length: 12 residues. V was shortened by 3 bases and J by 7 bases, with 9 bases between the two germline ends. DNA of the CDR3: TGTGCCAGCAGTTTTGATGGACTTGAAGCTTTCTTT. Translation gives CASSFDGLEAFF.

This clonotype showed up many times. The chain uses TRBV2 and TRBJ1-6; D is unclear. The germline V gene encodes CDR1 SNHLY and CDR2 FYNNEI. CDR3 length equals 15 residues. Deletions cut 7 bases from V and 0 bases from J, with 10 bases between. CDR3 sequence reads: CASMSGSSYNSPLHF. CDR3 in DNA: TGTGCCAGCATGAGCGGGAGCTCCTATAATTCACCCCTCCACTTT.

V gene TRBV7-9 combines with J gene TRBJ2-1, with D possibly TRBD2 on 6 matching bases. The CDR3 has 15 amino acids. Trimming took off 2 bases at V and 0 bases at J, with 8 bases between the two ends. CDR1 and CDR2 (germline): SEHNR, FQNEAQ (reference sequence). CDR3 DNA sequence: TGTGCCAGCAGCTTAAATAGCGGCTCCTACAATGAGCAGTTCTTC. Encoded protein: CASSLNSGSYNEQFF.

This clonotype was recorded many times. The rearrangement links TRBV27 to TRBJ1-1, with a possible D match to TRBD1 (6 bases). Germline assignment: CDR1 MNHEY and CDR2 SMNVEV (reference sequence). The CDR3 has 20 amino acids. V lost 1 base, J lost 0 bases, and 24 bases lay in between. The CDR3 sequence is CASSLYPRTADRRMNTEAFF. CDR3 nucleotide sequence: TGTGCCAGCAGTTTATATCCCCGGACAGCCGACAGAAGAATGAACACTGAAGCTTTCTTT.

This clonotype has at least ten counts. This rearrangement joins TRBV12-5 to TRBJ1-4; D is perhaps TRBD1 (6 bases). Germline V gives CDR1 LGHNT, CDR2 FRNRAP. CDR3 length equals 19 residues. The germline V and J ends were trimmed by 0 bases and 3 bases, with 20 bases remaining between them. CDR3 nucleotides: TGTGCTAGTGGTTTGGTACACACAGGGTCCGTCTTGGCTAATGAAAAACTGTTTTTT. This gives the protein CASGLVHTGSVLANEKLFF.

This clonotype was detected many times. The chain links TRBV20-1 to TRBJ1-4; D might be TRBD1 (5 bases). Per the germline V gene, CDR1 is DFQATT and CDR2 is SNEGSKA (reference sequence). The CDR3 covers 15 residues. With 0 bases removed from V and 7 bases from J, the gap between germline ends came to 15 bases. CDR3 DNA: TGCAGTGCTAGAGATGGGAGGGCGGGGGGTGAAAAACTGTTTTTT. Translation gives CSARDGRAGGEKLFF.

This clonotype was found many times. The CDR3 here is CASSPLVGGYTF. As DNA, the CDR3 is TGTGCCAGCAGCCCTCTTGTAGGGGGCTACACCTTC. The J gene is TRBJ1-2, the V gene TRBV28; D gene unclear. Germline CDR1 MDHEN, CDR2 SYDVKM. The germline V and J ends were trimmed by 6 bases and 8 bases, with 13 bases remaining between them. This CDR3 is built from 12 residues.

The chain recombines TRBV4-2 with TRBJ2-7; D might be TRBD1 or TRBD2, each matching 5 bases. The CDR3 has 15 residues. The germline CDR1 and CDR2 sequences are LGHNA and YNFKEQ. The V end lost 1 base, the J end lost 3 bases, and 13 bases lay between the germline ends. The CDR3 spells CASSQVRDRSYEQYF. The CDR3 DNA reads TGTGCCAGCAGCCAAGTCCGGGACCGGAGCTACGAGCAGTACTTC.

The genes are TRBV5-4 and TRBJ1-3; tentatively, D is TRBD1 (6 bases). This CDR3 spans 16 amino acids. Germline CDR1 is SGHNT and CDR2 is YYREEE (reference sequence). Trimming removed 0 bases from V and 4 bases from J, with 14 bases in between. This chain's CDR3 is CASSLAGGPAGNTIYF. CDR3 sequence (DNA): TGTGCCAGCAGCTTGGCTGGGGGGCCTGCCGGAAACACCATATATTTT. The whole variable domain, remainder taken from reference TRBV5-4 and TRBJ1-3, is ETGVTQSPTHLIKTRGQQVTLRCSSQSGHNTVSWYQQALGQGPQFIFQYYREEENGRGNFPPRFSGLQFPNYSSELNVNALELDDSALYLCASSLAGGPAGNTIYFGEGSWLTVV.

This clonotype showed up many times. The rearrangement joins TRBV4-1 to TRBJ2-5; D is ambiguous. Germline V gene data show CDR1 as MGHRA and CDR2 as YSYEKL. Trimming pared 0 bases from V and 5 bases from J, leaving 13 bases between. The length of the CDR3 is 15 residues. DNA of the CDR3: TGCGCCAGCAGCCAAGATCGCGGTCAGTACGAGACCCAGTACTTC. This gives the protein CASSQDRGQYETQYF.

This clonotype was seen repeatedly, ten times or more. V gene TRBV15 combines with J gene TRBJ2-5, with D perhaps given as TRBD1 or TRBD2 (6 bases each). The germline CDR1 and CDR2 sequences are LNHNV and YYDKDF (reference sequence). The CDR3 has 16 amino acids. Trimming took 3 bases from V and 1 from J, leaving 15 bases between them. The CDR3 sequence is CATSRDSGGPQETQYF. The CDR3 nucleotides read TGTGCCACCAGCAGGGATTCCGGGGGCCCCCAAGAGACCCAGTACTTC.

This clonotype was seen a handful of times. The rearrangement links TRBV15 to TRBJ1-5; no clear D gene. The CDR3 consists of 13 residues. Germline CDR1 is LNHNV and CDR2 is YYDKDF (reference sequence). V was clipped by 0 bases and J by 9 bases, with 9 bases between them. Here the CDR3 reads CATSREYMGPQHF. Here the CDR3 DNA reads TGTGCCACCAGCAGAGAGTACATGGGGCCCCAGCATTTT.

This clonotype was seen more than once but under ten times. The gene calls are TRBV6-1 and TRBJ2-2; D gene ambiguous. V lost 6 bases, J lost 2 bases, and 7 bases lay in between. From germline, CDR1 is MNHNS and CDR2 SASEGT. The CDR3 runs to 13 residues. The CDR3 nucleotides read TGTGCCAGCAGCACAGTAAACACCGGGGAGCTGTTTTTT. This encodes CASSTVNTGELFF.

The sample holds many counts of this clonotype. The chain links TRBV20-1 to TRBJ1-2, with a tentative D call TRBD1 (5 bases). In germline, CDR1 is DFQATT, CDR2 SNEGSKA (reference sequence). CDR3 length: 12 residues. V lost 3 bases to trimming and J lost 4 bases, with 9 bases between them. CDR3: CSASGGVYGYTF. CDR3 DNA: TGCAGTGCTAGTGGGGGGGTCTATGGCTACACCTTC.

This chain connects TRBV7-9 to TRBJ1-2; D is unresolved. V was pared by 7 bases and J by 4 bases, with 13 bases between. This CDR3 comprises 13 residues. Germline values: CDR1 SEHNR, CDR2 FQNEAQ (reference sequence). CDR3: CASKRAGGYGYTF. As DNA, the CDR3 is TGTGCCAGCAAACGAGCCGGCGGCTATGGCTACACCTTC.

The V gene is TRBV11-2, the J gene TRBJ2-3, with D perhaps TRBD2 (5 bases). The CDR3 runs to 15 residues. Germline lookup yields CDR1 SGHAT and CDR2 FQNNGV. V was cut by 3 bases and J by 4 bases, with 14 bases left in between. This CDR3 is CASSFDLAIPDTQYF. In DNA form, the CDR3 reads TGTGCCAGCAGCTTTGACCTAGCAATACCAGATACGCAGTATTTT.

The rearrangement links TRBV4-3 to TRBJ2-5; D might be TRBD1 (6 bases). V was trimmed by 3 bases and J by 2 bases, leaving 13 bases between them. The CDR3 loop spans 15 amino acids. From germline, CDR1 is LGHNA and CDR2 YSLEER. The CDR3 DNA reads as TGCGCCAGCAGCCAGGAGTGGACAGTTCAAGAGACCCAGTACTTC. Its translation: CASSQEWTVQETQYF.

V gene TRBV20-1 combines with J gene TRBJ2-3, with a tentative D call TRBD2 (6 bases). The V gene's germline CDR1 is DFQATT and CDR2 SNEGSKA (reference sequence). V was trimmed by 0 bases and J by 6 bases, leaving 22 bases between them. This CDR3 spans 17 amino acids. CDR3 sequence (DNA): TGCAGTGCTAGAGAGATCCCGGGAGCAGGGATGAGGGATACGCAGTATTTT. Its protein product is CSAREIPGAGMRDTQYF.

This clonotype has more than one count but fewer than ten. V usage is TRBV30 and J usage is TRBJ2-7, with D possibly matching TRBD2 (6 bases). With 0 bases removed from V and 2 bases from J, the gap between germline ends came to 8 bases. The CDR3 runs to 13 residues. The germline V gene encodes CDR1 GTSNPN and CDR2 SVGIG (reference sequence). CDR3 sequence reads: CAWSVAGTYEQYF. The CDR3 DNA sequence: TGTGCCTGGAGTGTGGCGGGGACCTACGAGCAGTACTTC. The full variable domain, with the rest looked up from reference TRBV30 and TRBJ2-7, is SQTIHQWPATLVQPVGSPLSLECTVEGTSNPNLYWYRQAAGRGLQLLFYSVGIGQISSEVPQNLSASRPQDRQFILSSKKLLLSDSGFYLCAWSVAGTYEQYFGPGTRLTVT.

This clonotype occurred a few times. V is TRBV12-3 or TRBV12-4 and J is TRBJ2-4; 7 nucleotides agree with TRBD2. This CDR3 is built from 14 residues. After removal of 5 bases from V and 7 bases from J, the junction contained 8 bases not matched to a gene. The CDR3 is CASSALAVANIQYF. The CDR3 nucleotides are TGTGCCAGCAGTGCTCTAGCGGTGGCGAACATTCAGTACTTC.